A selection of T cell receptor beta chains follows, all from one sample in a study of OX40 agonist ivuxolimab in advanced cancers. Generated by immunoSEQ multiplex PCR, the TCRdb table keeps only in-frame clones and is missing some. The sample contains tens of thousands of clones, 70% to 90% of which appear only once. The sample here was CD4+ or CD8+ T cells sorted from blood, taken in a trial of the OX40 agonist ivuxolimab. The receptors originated from an adult with an advanced solid tumor such as melanoma, head and neck, liver or kidney cancer. Each CDR3 is given without its conserved first and last residue. The D gene is left open where the match is weak. Where a row states a size, it is once, few, many or the class of an expanded clone; other rows omit it.

D | size | V | CDR3
NA | NA | TRBV9 | ASSGRGRGGTEAF
NA | NA | TRBV6-1 | ASSVGGPQETQY
NA | NA | TRBV14 | ASSQQGNTEAF
TRBD1 | NA | TRBV29-1 | SVGQGLNQPQH
TRBD1 | NA | TRBV27 | ASSLKGALRRDYYGYT
NA | NA | TRBV29-1 | SVSRGGGTEAF
NA | NA | TRBV10-2 | ASRRGVYEQY
TRBD2 | few | TRBV13 | ASSQRTSGKQTQY
NA | few | TRBV7-3 | ASSLGYGGQETQY
NA | NA | TRBV7-9 | ASSLPRGQTYEQY
TRBD2 | NA | TRBV6-6 | ASRGTSGGGTQY
NA | NA | TRBV7-9 | ASSLDSGWAYEQY
NA | NA | TRBV5-8 | ASRTPTEAF
NA | once | TRBV30 | AWVRGGDNEQF
TRBD2 | NA | TRBV6-5 | ASSYGTSGGPNEQF
TRBD1 | once | TRBV4-1 | ASSQEGTASNEQF
NA | few | TRBV7-9 | ASCTGLTNSPLH
NA | NA | TRBV7-9 | ASSLRATTYNEQF
NA | NA | TRBV19 | ASSMGIRSPLH
NA | NA | TRBV10-3 | AISAAGNTGELF
NA | NA | TRBV2 | ASRVGQMNTEAF
NA | NA | TRBV7-2 | ASSPVPGFNQPQH
TRBD1 | NA | TRBV10-1 | ASSESRPGTGGGTDTQY
NA | NA | TRBV19 | ASSNGGHEQF
TRBD1 | NA | TRBV5-4 | ASSLPDRANTEAF
TRBD2 | NA | TRBV9 | ASSVTSVSGELF
TRBD1 | NA | TRBV4-2 | ASSSPRDSYNSPLH
NA | few | TRBV19 | ASSTGPVQPQH
NA | NA | TRBV30 | AWKLKTLIYGYT
NA | once | TRBV27 | ASRLYREGAEAF
TRBD1 | NA | TRBV19 | ASSPGQYNSPLH
TRBD1 | once | TRBV6-1 | ASSETGTGIHEQY
NA | NA | TRBV2 | ASSESRVQEKLF
NA | NA | TRBV4-1 | ASSLQQWNEQF
TRBD2 | NA | TRBV2 | ASHAGLAAGETQY
NA | NA | TRBV18 | ASSRDWHATNEKLF
TRBD2 | NA | TRBV7-2 | ASSLRGGLSTDTQY
NA | NA | TRBV7-9 | ASSLAIASYEQY
NA | NA | TRBV10-2 | ASSEGGYEQY
NA | NA | TRBV18 | ASSPPGQPNEKLF
TRBD1 | once | TRBV19 | ASRDRVGSNTEAF
TRBD1 | once | TRBV4-1 | ASSRSDRGGGNEQF
TRBD1 | few | TRBV4-2 | ASSQGTGNYGYT
NA | NA | TRBV21-1 | ASIKGRTNEKLF
NA | NA | TRBV11-1 | ASSSGTGGYT